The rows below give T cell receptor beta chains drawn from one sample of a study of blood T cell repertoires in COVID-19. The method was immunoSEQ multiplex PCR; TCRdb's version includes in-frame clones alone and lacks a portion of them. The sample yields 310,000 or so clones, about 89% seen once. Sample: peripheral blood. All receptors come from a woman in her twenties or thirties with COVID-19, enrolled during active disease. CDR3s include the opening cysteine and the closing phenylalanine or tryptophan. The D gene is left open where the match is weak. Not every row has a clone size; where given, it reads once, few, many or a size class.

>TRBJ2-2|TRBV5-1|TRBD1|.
TGCGCCAGCAGCCTACCAGGGACAGGGAAAAACACCGGGGAGCTGTTTTTT
CASSLPGTGKNTGELFF
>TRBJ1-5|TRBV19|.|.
TGTGCCAGTAGCTCTCTAGCGCAGCCCCAGCATTTT
CASSSLAQPQHF
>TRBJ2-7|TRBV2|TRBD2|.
TGTGCCAGCAGTGAAGGGTCGGGAGGCTCGTACGAGCAGTACTTC
CASSEGSGGSYEQYF
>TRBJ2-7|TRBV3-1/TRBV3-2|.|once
TGTGCCAGCAGCCAAGGTTCGGGTTCCTACGAGCAGTACTTC
CASSQGSGSYEQYF
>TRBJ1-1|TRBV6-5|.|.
TGTGCCAGCTGGCCGATGAACACTGAAGCTTTCTTT
CASWPMNTEAFF
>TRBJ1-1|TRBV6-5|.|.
TGTGCCAGCAGAGCTCTGGACAAAAACACTGAAGCTTTCTTT
CASRALDKNTEAFF
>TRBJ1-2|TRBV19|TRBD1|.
TGTGCCAGTAGTACGACAGGGGGTTTTTATGGCTACACCTTC
CASSTTGGFYGYTF
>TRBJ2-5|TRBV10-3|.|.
TGTGCCATCAGTGAGCGACTGCTGGAGACCCAGTACTTC
CAISERLLETQYF
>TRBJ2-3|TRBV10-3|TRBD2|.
TGTGCCATCAGTGGCCTCATGGATAGCGGGACAGATACGCAGTATTTT
CAISGLMDSGTDTQYF
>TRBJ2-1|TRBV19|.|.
TGTGCCAGTACCCCAACGGACTCGAACTACAATGAGCAGTTCTTC
CASTPTDSNYNEQFF
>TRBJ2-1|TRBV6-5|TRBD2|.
TGTGCCAGCAGGAGCGGGAGGTTGGGTGAGCAGTTCTTC
CASRSGRLGEQFF
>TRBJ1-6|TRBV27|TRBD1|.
TGTGCCAGCAGTAAGACAGGGGCGTATAATTCACCCCTCCACTTT
CASSKTGAYNSPLHF
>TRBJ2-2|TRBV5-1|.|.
TGCGCCAGCAGCTTGGTCTGGGCGGGACTGACCGGGGAGCTGTTTTTT
CASSLVWAGLTGELFF
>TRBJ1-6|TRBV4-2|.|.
TGTGCCAGCAGCCAAGCCAGGAATTCACCCCTCCACTTT
CASSQARNSPLHF
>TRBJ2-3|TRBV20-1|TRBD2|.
TGCAGTGCTACTGATAGCGGGAGGTTCCCAGATACGCAGTATTTT
CSATDSGRFPDTQYF
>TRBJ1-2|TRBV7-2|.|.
TGTGCCAGCAGCTTACCTCGCGGGTCCGGGAACTATGGCTACACCTTC
CASSLPRGSGNYGYTF
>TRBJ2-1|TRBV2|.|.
TGTGCCACCCTACTCCGGGACACCAAGCAGTTCTTC
CATLLRDTKQFF
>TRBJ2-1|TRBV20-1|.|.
TGCAGTGCATCCCCCGGGAATGAGCAGTTCTTC
CSASPGNEQFF
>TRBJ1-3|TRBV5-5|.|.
TGTGCCAGCAGCCCGATCAGGGGCTCTGGAAACACCATATATTTT
CASSPIRGSGNTIYF
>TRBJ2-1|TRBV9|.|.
TGTGCCAGCAGCACCCGACCGCACGGGGAGCAGTTCTTC
CASSTRPHGEQFF
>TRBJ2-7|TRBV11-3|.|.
TGTGCCAGCAGCTCGGGCGCCCTAGCCGGCGAGCAGTACTTC
CASSSGALAGEQYF